This paragraph covers one T cell receptor beta chain sequence. PCR primers comprised 60 Vbeta and 13 Jbeta primers. Profiling relied on immunoSEQ multiplex PCR, and the TCRdb table lists in-frame clones only, not all of them. Of approximately 110,000 clones listed, around 64% are singletons. The data stem from a study of cytomegalovirus exposure and HLA in healthy donors. This CDR3 is built from 13 residues. The germline V gene encodes CDR1 SNHLY and CDR2 FYNNEI. Trimming took 4 bases from V and 0 from J, leaving 7 bases between them. The rearrangement joins TRBV2 to TRBJ2-7, with a possible D match to TRBD2 (6 bases). The specimen was PBMCs. The receptor was derived from a woman under 40 in good health and CMV-seronegative. The CDR3, as DNA: TGTGCCAGCAGTGGGGACTTCTCCTACGAGCAGTACTTC. Protein sequence: CASSGDFSYEQYF.